This T cell receptor (beta chain) stems from a study of blood T cell repertoires in COVID-19. About the study: Samples of COVID-19 (acute and convalescent) were obtained from the United States, Italy and Spain.

The CDR3 sequence is 16 residues long. In germline, CDR1 is MGHRA, CDR2 YSYEKL. V lost 6 bases and J 5 bases, leaving 23 bases between the germline ends. Profiling relied on immunoSEQ multiplex PCR, and the TCRdb table lists in-frame clones only, not all of them. The repertoire holds under 250,000 clones, with about three quarters as singletons. The clonotype originates from a woman between 70 and 85 years old with acute or convalescent COVID-19. The V gene is TRBV4-1, the J gene TRBJ2-7; possible D gene TRBD2, 7 bases. Material: peripheral blood. CDR3 sequence reads: CASRPYPSGGGHEQYF. The CDR3 DNA reads as TGCGCCAGCAGACCCTATCCGTCGGGGGGCGGCCACGAGCAGTACTTC.